The 29 T cell receptor beta chains listed next were all sequenced from one sample in a study of T cell responses to AZD1222 COVID-19 vaccine. Sequencing used immunoSEQ multiplex PCR; TCRdb keeps in-frame clones, though not all of them. The sample records some 120,000 clones, 88% being singletons. The specimen was peripheral blood, collected on day 0 of AZD1222 vaccination. The receptors shown here come from an adult in good health.

This chain links TRBV5-5 with TRBJ2-3; 7 bases match TRBD1. The ends lost 4 bases at V and 5 bases at J; junction bases unmatched: 13. CDR1 SGHKS and CDR2 YYEKEE come from the germline V gene (reference sequence). This CDR3 has 16 amino acids. The CDR3 DNA follows: TGTGCCAGCAGCCCCAGGACAGGTGTTATGGGAGATACGCAGTATTTT. It is translated as CASSPRTGVMGDTQYF.

The V and J genes are TRBV19 and TRBJ1-2; weak D call: TRBD1 (5 bases). The V and J ends lost 5 bases and 4 bases respectively, with 14 bases between them. The CDR3 totals 14 residues. Germline-derived CDR1 and CDR2 are LNHDA and SQIVND (reference sequence). The CDR3 DNA follows: TGTGCCAGTAGTGGTGGGACGTCGGGCTATGGCTACACCTTC. Its translation: CASSGGTSGYGYTF.

The chain joins TRBV29-1 to TRBJ1-2, with TRBD1 matching 10 bases. The V gene end was trimmed by 6 bases and the J gene end by 1 base; junction bases not matched to a gene: 11. Germline CDR1 is SQVTM and CDR2 is ANQGSEA. This CDR3 is built from 16 residues. This CDR3 reads CSVLGGTGESNYGYTF. The CDR3 DNA follows: TGCAGCGTGCTGGGTGGGACAGGGGAGAGTAACTATGGCTACACCTTC. The full variable domain, rest sourced from reference TRBV29-1 and TRBJ1-2, is SAVISQKPSRDICQRGTSLTIQCQVDSQVTMMFWYRQQPGQSLTLIATANQGSEATYESGFVIDKFPISRPNLTFSTLTVSNMSPEDSSIYLCSVLGGTGESNYGYTFGSGTRLTVV.

CDR3 region: CASSSGDRTQETQYF. CDR3 coding DNA: TGTGCCAGCAGCTCCGGGGACAGGACCCAAGAGACCCAGTACTTC. J is TRBJ2-5 and V is TRBV7-7; 8 bases match TRBD1. Germline CDR1 SSHAT, CDR2 FNYEAQ (reference sequence). The CDR3 has 15 amino acids. J gave up 1 base and V 4 bases, and 5 bases lay outside the gene matches.

This sequence joins TRBV4-2 and TRBJ1-2, with 9 bases fitting TRBD1. The CDR3 consists of 15 residues. Germline CDR1 is LGHNA and CDR2 is YNFKEQ. Trimming cost V 2 bases and J 0 bases; bases outside gene matches: 1. The CDR3 is CASSQTGGPNYGYTF. CDR3 in DNA: TGTGCCAGCAGCCAAACAGGGGGCCCTAACTATGGCTACACCTTC.

The chain has TRBV2 and TRBJ2-2, with D possibly TRBD1 on 6 matching bases. V lost 1 base and J 6 bases, leaving 12 bases between the germline ends. Germline V gene sequence: CDR1 SNHLY, CDR2 FYNNEI. The CDR3 consists of 15 residues. DNA of the CDR3: TGTGCCAGCAGTGAAGTGCCACAGGGTTCCGGGGAGCTGTTTTTT. Its translation: CASSEVPQGSGELFF.

This clone is a singleton in its sample. The chain recombines TRBV20-1 with TRBJ1-1, with 7 bases identical to TRBD1. There are 11 residues in the CDR3. V lost 6 bases, J lost 5 bases, and 3 bases stayed unmatched. Germline CDR1 is DFQATT and CDR2 is SNEGSKA (reference sequence). CDR3 region: CSAPGGTEAFF. Here the CDR3 DNA reads TGCAGTGCCCCAGGGGGGACTGAAGCTTTCTTT.

The V call is TRBV10-2, the J call TRBJ2-1; 8 positions agree with TRBD1. The CDR3 is 14 residues long. Trimming cost V 8 bases and J 3 bases; bases outside gene matches: 6. Germline-derived CDR1 and CDR2 are WSHSY and SAAADI. CDR3 DNA sequence: TGCGCCAGCCATCCGGGACAGGTCTACAATGAGCAGTTCTTC. It is translated as CASHPGQVYNEQFF.

The rearrangement joins TRBV12-5 to TRBJ2-3, with a weak D call TRBD1 (6 bases). CDR1 and CDR2 from the germline V gene are LGHNT and FRNRAP. V dropped 7 bases and J dropped 0 bases, with 11 bases sitting between them. The CDR3 loop spans 14 amino acids. In DNA, the CDR3 is TGTGCTAGTGATTCCGGGACAAGCACAGATACGCAGTATTTT. This codes for CASDSGTSTDTQYF.

This chain connects TRBV19 to TRBJ2-2; D may be TRBD1 or TRBD2 (5 bases each). CDR3 length: 12 amino acids. The V gene's germline CDR1 is LNHDA and CDR2 SQIVND (reference sequence). V shed 11 bases and J shed 1 base, with 8 bases lying between them. The CDR3 loop is CAGGWNTGELFF. Written as DNA, the CDR3 is TGTGCCGGGGGATGGAACACCGGGGAGCTGTTTTTT. The whole variable domain, remainder taken from reference TRBV19 and TRBJ2-2, is DGGITQSPKYLFRKEGQNVTLSCEQNLNHDAMYWYRQDPGQGLRLIYYSQIVNDFQKGDIAEGYSVSREKKESFPLTVTSAQKNPTAFYLCAGGWNTGELFFGEGSRLTVL.

CDR3 in amino acids: CASSSFMGNQPQHF. The CDR3 nucleotides read TGTGCCAGCAGCTCTTTTATGGGAAATCAGCCCCAGCATTTT. The chain links TRBV7-9 to TRBJ1-5, with no clear D. The CDR3 sequence is 14 residues long. Germline V CDR1 and CDR2: SEHNR, FQNEAQ (reference sequence). V was clipped by 4 bases and J by 4 bases, with 11 bases between them.

The J gene is TRBJ2-7, the V gene TRBV10-1; D not certain. Germline assignment: CDR1 WNHNN and CDR2 SYGVQD (reference sequence). V lost 6 bases and J lost 0, with 15 bases in between. The CDR3 runs to 15 residues. The chain's CDR3 is CASSPPGASSYEQYF. The CDR3 DNA reads as TGCGCCAGCAGCCCCCCTGGTGCCAGCTCCTACGAGCAGTACTTC.

The gene calls are TRBV7-2 and TRBJ2-5; a weak D match, TRBD2 (6 bases). V lost 4 bases and J lost 4, with 19 bases in between. This CDR3 has 16 residues. Germline loops: CDR1 SGHTA, CDR2 FQGNSA. The chain's CDR3 is CASSSRLVAVGETQYF. In nucleotides, the CDR3 is TGTGCCAGCAGCTCTCGACTAGTGGCCGTGGGAGAGACCCAGTACTTC.

This chain connects TRBV7-6 to TRBJ2-1, with 10 bases matching TRBD2. Germline V CDR1 and CDR2: SGHVS, FNYEAQ. Trimming cost V 1 base and J 4 bases; bases outside gene matches: 13. This CDR3 has 19 amino acids. The CDR3 coding sequence is TGTGCCAGCAGCTTAGGGCTAGCGGGAGTGGGCAATAAATACAATGAGCAGTTCTTC. The encoded protein is CASSLGLAGVGNKYNEQFF.

The chain has TRBV7-9 and TRBJ2-3; TRBD2 aligns across 12 bases. Trimming at V came to 8 bases and at J to 6 bases, leaving 12 bases not matched to a gene. Germline CDR1 SEHNR, CDR2 FQNEAQ (reference sequence). The CDR3 covers 16 residues. In DNA, the CDR3 is TGTGCCAGCCAACCTAGCCTAGCGGGAGGGATGGATACGCAGTATTTT. Encoded protein: CASQPSLAGGMDTQYF.

The V and J genes are TRBV7-3 and TRBJ2-1, with TRBD2 identical over 7 bases. The CDR3 has 15 residues. CDR1 is SGHTA and CDR2 is FQGTGA in the germline V gene. Trimming removed 2 bases from V and 10 bases from J; junction bases left unmatched: 11. The CDR3 loop is CASSLERGGRSEQFF. CDR3 sequence (DNA): TGTGCCAGCAGCTTAGAGCGGGGCGGAAGATCGGAGCAGTTCTTC.

The chain combines TRBV2 with TRBJ1-2, with TRBD1 matching 7 bases. Losses at the gene ends were 1 base for V and 1 base for J; bases not matched to a gene: 6. The CDR3 length is 16 residues. The germline V gene encodes CDR1 SNHLY and CDR2 FYNNEI. DNA for the CDR3: TGTGCCAGCAGTGAAGAAGGGACAGCTAGTAACTATGGCTACACCTTC. Its protein is CASSEEGTASNYGYTF.

The chain employs TRBV6-2 or TRBV6-3 and TRBJ2-1; 8 nucleotides match TRBD2. This CDR3 is 16 amino acids long. Germline CDR1 is MNHEY and CDR2 is SVGEGT. V gave up 5 bases and J gave up 4 bases; unmatched junction bases: 10. The CDR3 bases are TGTGCCAGCAGTCGACTCCGGGAGGGAGTTTACAATGAGCAGTTCTTC. This gives the protein CASSRLREGVYNEQFF.

This sequence joins TRBV7-8 and TRBJ2-5; TRBD1 or TRBD2 may be the D gene (5 bases each). The CDR3 sequence is 15 residues long. V shed 5 bases and J shed 9 bases, with 22 bases lying between them. In germline, CDR1 is SGHVS, CDR2 FQNEAQ. The CDR3 bases are TGTGCCAGCAGCACACCCGGGACCCAAATAGGGGCCCAGTACTTC. It yields the protein CASSTPGTQIGAQYF.

The chain has TRBV6-4 and TRBJ1-5; D is uncertain. CDR3 length: 13 residues. The germline CDR1 and CDR2 sequences are MRHNA and SNTAGT. V was trimmed by 2 bases and J by 9 bases, leaving 11 bases between them. In nucleotides, the CDR3 is TGTGCCAGCAGTGACCGGCCGAGTGGGCCCCAGCATTTT. Translating gives CASSDRPSGPQHF.

The chain couples TRBV11-2 to TRBJ2-7; 9 bases are shared with TRBD1. V dropped 5 bases and J dropped 3; count of bases not matched to a gene: 5. CDR3 length: 14 amino acids. CDR1 is SGHAT and CDR2 is FQNNGV in the germline V gene. The CDR3 region has the DNA TGTGCCAGCAGCGGGCGGGACAGGGACTACGAGCAGTACTTC. The encoded protein is CASSGRDRDYEQYF.

V is TRBV9 and J is TRBJ2-7; D is unresolved. The CDR3 has 13 residues. V lost 4 bases, J lost 0 bases, and 8 bases lay in between. CDR1 SGDLS and CDR2 YYNGEE come from the germline V gene. The CDR3: CASSRTDSYEQYF. Here the CDR3 DNA reads TGTGCCAGCAGCCGGACGGACTCCTACGAGCAGTACTTC.

The chain uses TRBV9 and TRBJ1-3; TRBD1 matches at 9 bases. J was trimmed by 6 bases and V by 4 bases; bases with no gene match: 8. Looked up from germline, CDR1 is SGDLS and CDR2 is YYNGEE. The CDR3 loop spans 15 amino acids. This CDR3 is CASSSTGQGTNTIYF. The CDR3, as DNA: TGTGCCAGCAGCTCGACCGGACAGGGGACAAACACCATATATTTT.

The rearrangement uses TRBV7-9 and TRBJ2-7; D might be TRBD1 or TRBD2, each matching 5 bases. The CDR3 contains 14 residues. The germline V gene has CDR1 SEHNR and CDR2 FQNEAQ (reference sequence). V lost 6 bases and J 2 bases, leaving 14 bases between the germline ends. CDR3 in amino acids: CASRPGTVTYEQYF. For the CDR3, the DNA is TGTGCCAGCAGACCCGGGACGGTTACCTACGAGCAGTACTTC.

The rearrangement joins TRBV20-1 to TRBJ1-3; D not resolved. V was shortened by 3 bases and J by 4 bases, with 13 bases between the two germline ends. The germline V gene encodes CDR1 DFQATT and CDR2 SNEGSKA (reference sequence). CDR3 length equals 14 residues. CDR3 coding DNA: TGCAGTGCTAGTAAGGGATTTAAAGGAAACACCATATATTTT. It specifies CSASKGFKGNTIYF.

The chain links TRBV6-2 or TRBV6-3 to TRBJ1-4, with D hard to call. The germline V gene encodes CDR1 MNHEY and CDR2 SVGEGT. The V end was cut by 7 bases, the J end by 1 base, with 13 bases between. The CDR3 has 15 residues. Here the CDR3 reads CASTPHIGTNEKLFF. The CDR3 nucleotides read TGTGCCAGCACCCCCCATATTGGAACTAATGAAAAACTGTTTTTT.

The chain recombines TRBV7-8 with TRBJ1-1; TRBD1 might be the D (5 bases). Between the trimmed V and J ends, which lost 0 bases and 3 bases, there was a span of 11 bases. There are 15 residues in the CDR3. In germline, CDR1 is SGHVS, CDR2 FQNEAQ. The CDR3 loop reads CASSLAQSGYTEAFF. For the CDR3, the DNA is TGTGCCAGCAGCTTAGCGCAGTCAGGGTACACTGAAGCTTTCTTT.

This chain connects TRBV11-3 to TRBJ2-3, with D perhaps TRBD1 or TRBD2 (6 bases each). The V gene lost 3 bases and the J gene lost 2 bases, with 12 bases spanning the gap. Germline V lookup: CDR1 SGHNT, CDR2 YENEEA. The length of the CDR3 is 15 residues. The CDR3 is CASSFGGRSTDTQYF. The CDR3 DNA sequence: TGTGCCAGCAGCTTTGGGGGGCGGTCCACAGATACGCAGTATTTT.

This chain joins TRBV7-9 and TRBJ2-7, with TRBD2 matching 11 bases. Germline V CDR1 and CDR2: SEHNR, FQNEAQ (reference sequence). The CDR3 spans 15 residues. Trimming removed 6 bases from V and 1 base from J; junction bases left unmatched: 5. CDR3 residues: CASRSLAGGSYEQYF. The CDR3 nucleotides read TGTGCCAGCAGATCCCTAGCGGGGGGTTCCTACGAGCAGTACTTC.